A selection of T cell receptor beta chains follows, all from one sample in a study of blood T cell repertoires in COVID-19. Only in-frame clones appear in the TCRdb table, and some are missing; sequencing was by immunoSEQ multiplex PCR. The sample gives 200,000 to 250,000 clones, around 84% of which show up once; 4.3% is in the top ten. The sequenced sample consisted of PBMCs or T cells enriched from blood (not recorded which). These receptors originate from a man aged 25 to 45 with acute COVID-19. Both conserved end residues are part of each CDR3.

TRBV28	TRBJ1-2	CASSEIGTGSHGYTF
TRBV7-6	TRBJ1-2	CASSLVKARQGGGYTF
TRBV5-1	TRBJ2-5	CASSPEASGLGTQYF
TRBV12-3/TRBV12-4	TRBJ1-2	CASRSGQGGGYTF
TRBV18	TRBJ2-3	CASSPPVRATDTQYF
TRBV12-5	TRBJ1-5	CASGPPGPRDQPQHF
TRBV10-1	TRBJ2-3	CASSDSTFTDTQYF
TRBV6-2/TRBV6-3	TRBJ2-5	CASSPGLAEPTSQETQYF
TRBV7-9	TRBJ2-3	CASSLDGQVGQYF
TRBV5-1	TRBJ1-4	CASSLNLPSNEKLFF
TRBV5-1	TRBJ2-3	CASSRWGLAGGQDTQYF
TRBV4-1	TRBJ2-2	CASSQVGLAARELFF
TRBV6-1	TRBJ1-1	CASSELLGGSNTEAFF
TRBV5-1	TRBJ1-1	CASTISMNTEAFF
TRBV10-3	TRBJ2-3	CAISEADFSTDTQYF
TRBV5-1	TRBJ2-5	CASSAGDQETQYF
TRBV10-1	TRBJ2-2	CASKEGSNTGELFF
TRBV28	TRBJ1-2	CASSRIGQNYGYTF
TRBV6-5	TRBJ2-7	CASTQGYEQYF
TRBV6-5	TRBJ1-5	CASKSRGTGNQPQHF
TRBV2	TRBJ1-1	CASSGQGNTEAFF
TRBV6-2/TRBV6-3	TRBJ1-2	CASSRLGRETNYGYTF
TRBV2	TRBJ2-1	CASSELANEQFF
TRBV6-5	TRBJ1-2	CASRDFLRDGYTF
TRBV11-3	TRBJ1-1	CASSSGTGVGTEAFF
TRBV6-5	TRBJ2-7	CASSSGPYEQYF
TRBV5-1	TRBJ2-5	CASSLATSGGLATQYF
TRBV12-5	TRBJ2-5	CASGSPRQETQYF
TRBV6-1	TRBJ1-1	CASSEVRGGLNTEAFF
TRBV7-6	TRBJ2-1	CASSPSGGAYEQFF
TRBV28	TRBJ2-1	CASSRTTGRYEQFF
TRBV6-2/TRBV6-3	TRBJ1-2	CASSFAWEGGYTF
TRBV27	TRBJ2-5	CASSPIGGGGPVTQYF
TRBV7-9	TRBJ1-6	CASSRDTDNSPLHF
TRBV2	TRBJ2-3	CASSEVGGGRADTQYF
TRBV6-1	TRBJ1-2	CASSERGRNYGYTF
TRBV18	TRBJ1-4	CASSPRSGNNEKLFF
TRBV5-5	TRBJ1-2	CASSLEGLGYGYTF
TRBV6-5	TRBJ1-1	CASRHGGTEAFF
TRBV2	TRBJ1-5	CASTQGRGRGQPQHF
TRBV30	TRBJ2-5	CAWSFPDRDRAYQETQYF
TRBV10-3	TRBJ1-4	CAISSKPGRTNEKLFF
TRBV9	TRBJ2-5	CASSVEGGGPETQYF
TRBV13	TRBJ2-5	CASSLGQQETQYF
TRBV15	TRBJ1-4	CATSRTGGRGEKLFF
TRBV27	TRBJ1-1	CASSFIMPGGTDTEAFF
TRBV6-5	TRBJ1-4	CASSQAINEKLFF
TRBV19	TRBJ2-2	CATCTGTGTTGELFF
TRBV3-1/TRBV3-2	TRBJ2-7	CASSSYMGATSYEQYF
TRBV5-1	TRBJ2-2	CASSSPGLAGLGGELFF
TRBV2	TRBJ1-5	CASRTGGATQPQHF